The next 10 T cell receptor beta chains were all read from a single sample in a study of Graves' ophthalmopathy and Graves' hyperthyroidism (dated by TCRdb to the late 2010s). The instrument given in TCRdb is Illumina HiSeq 2000. For repertoire sequencing, TCR beta CDR3 regions were amplified from RNA transcripts. The first round of RT-PCR was done with HTBI primers and the Qiagen OneStep RT-PCR kit, and was followed by a second round of multiplex PCR, then size selection and purification. TCRdb ran its own pipeline on the public reads, namely fastp trimming at Q25 and MiXCR clone calling, and kept in-frame beta chains. Entries are consolidated by CDR3 protein sequence, retaining the most common genes and DNA. The table for this sample lists about 1.1 million distinct CDR3 sequences; around a third of them were counted only once. The ten largest account for around 10% of the sample. Sequencing was done on a sample of peripheral blood or thyroid tissue (not recorded which). Receptor source: an adult man with Graves' hyperthyroidism.

The CDR3 here is CAISGGSNTEAFF. CDR3 in DNA: TGTGCCATCAGTGGGGGCTCGAACACTGAAGCTTTCTTT. This chain uses TRBV10-3 with TRBJ1-1; the D gene is possibly TRBD1 (5 bases). The CDR3 runs to 13 residues. Trimming left V 4 bases short and J 1 base short, with 7 bases between. Germline CDR1 ENHRY, CDR2 SYGVKD.

This clonotype showed up many times. This chain connects TRBV10-1 to TRBJ2-5; no firm D call. The CDR3 runs to 14 residues. Germline values: CDR1 WNHNN, CDR2 SYGVQD (reference sequence). V was clipped by 2 bases and J by 9 bases, with 16 bases between them. The CDR3 nucleotides are TGCGCCAGCAGTGAGGACCGGACGGACCTGCCCCAGTACTTC. It codes for CASSEDRTDLPQYF.

This chain links TRBV10-3 with TRBJ2-5, with D uncertain. The V gene's germline CDR1 is ENHRY and CDR2 SYGVKD. The CDR3 contains 12 residues. The V gene lost 3 bases and the J gene lost 5 bases, with 7 bases spanning the gap. As DNA, the CDR3 is TGTGCCATCAGTGATGTTGGGGAGACCCAGTACTTC. It yields the protein CAISDVGETQYF.

The chain joins TRBV5-8 to TRBJ2-7; the D gene is possibly TRBD1 (6 bases). Germline CDR1 reads SGHTS; CDR2 reads YDEGEE. The V and J ends lost 3 bases and 3 bases respectively, with 7 bases between them. The length of the CDR3 is 12 residues. In DNA, the CDR3 is TGTGCCAGCAGCTGGGGACACTACGAGCAGTACTTC. The encoded protein is CASSWGHYEQYF.

The rearrangement links TRBV20-1 to TRBJ2-5, with a tentative D call TRBD1 (5 bases). This CDR3 is built from 14 residues. From germline, CDR1 is DFQATT and CDR2 SNEGSKA (reference sequence). V was trimmed by 6 bases and J by 5 bases, leaving 19 bases between them. In nucleotides, the CDR3 is TGCAGTGCCGGACCGGGCAGGGCCACCGAGACCCAGTACTTC. This sequence encodes CSAGPGRATETQYF.

Comment on this clonotype: A much larger clone differs from this one at a single base, so this may be a read error. The chain joins TRBV6-4 to TRBJ2-6, with D perhaps TRBD2 (5 bases). Germline V gene lookup returns CDR1 MRHNA and CDR2 SNTAGT. The CDR3 totals 15 residues. The CDR3 nucleotides read TGTGCCAGCAGTGGTGGGAGCTCTGGGACCAACGTCCTGACTTTC. It yields the protein CASSGGSSGTNVLTF.

Remarks on this clonotype: Just one base apart from a much larger clone, this may be a read error. The rearrangement joins TRBV5-1 to TRBJ2-6; D is perhaps TRBD1 (5 bases). Trimming took off 6 bases at V and 1 base at J, with 17 bases between the two ends. The CDR3 covers 17 residues. The germline gives CDR1 SGHRS, CDR2 YFSETQ. The CDR3 sequence: CASKMRQTTSGANVLTF. CDR3 DNA sequence: TGCGCCAGCAAGATGAGACAGACGACATCTGGGGCCAACGTCCTGACTTTC. Looking up the rest from reference TRBV5-1 and TRBJ2-6 gives the full variable domain: KAGVTQTPRYLIKTRGQQVTLSCSPISGHRSVSWYQQTPGQGLQFLFEYFSETQRNKGNFPGRFSGRQFSNSRSEMNVSTLELGDSALYLCASKMRQTTSGANVLTFGAGSRLTVL.

Many counts were recorded for this clonotype. V gene TRBV20-1 combines with J gene TRBJ2-7; D is undetermined. Germline V gene lookup returns CDR1 DFQATT and CDR2 SNEGSKA (reference sequence). Between the trimmed V and J ends, which lost 3 bases and 2 bases, there was a span of 8 bases. This CDR3 has 12 amino acids. The CDR3 protein is CSARDVAYEQYF. In DNA form, the CDR3 reads TGCAGTGCTAGGGACGTGGCCTACGAGCAGTACTTC.

A few counts support this clonotype. Compared with germline, one end of the junction differs, possibly owing to a read error. This chain uses TRBV7-2 with TRBJ2-6; TRBD1 might be the D (6 bases). CDR1 is SGHTA and CDR2 is FQGNSA in the germline V gene. CDR3 length equals 14 residues. The CDR3 spells CASTLQGGANVLTF. As DNA, the CDR3 is TGTGCCAGCACCTTACAGGGTGGGGCCAACGTCCTGACTTTC.

There are a few counts of this clonotype. The genes are TRBV12-3 or TRBV12-4 and TRBJ1-1; no definite D call. The CDR3 consists of 14 residues. Trimming pared 4 bases from V and 6 bases from J, leaving 15 bases between. The CDR3 sequence is CASSSLTLPAEAFF. CDR3 DNA: TGTGCCAGCAGTTCCCTTACCCTGCCTGCTGAAGCTTTCTTT.